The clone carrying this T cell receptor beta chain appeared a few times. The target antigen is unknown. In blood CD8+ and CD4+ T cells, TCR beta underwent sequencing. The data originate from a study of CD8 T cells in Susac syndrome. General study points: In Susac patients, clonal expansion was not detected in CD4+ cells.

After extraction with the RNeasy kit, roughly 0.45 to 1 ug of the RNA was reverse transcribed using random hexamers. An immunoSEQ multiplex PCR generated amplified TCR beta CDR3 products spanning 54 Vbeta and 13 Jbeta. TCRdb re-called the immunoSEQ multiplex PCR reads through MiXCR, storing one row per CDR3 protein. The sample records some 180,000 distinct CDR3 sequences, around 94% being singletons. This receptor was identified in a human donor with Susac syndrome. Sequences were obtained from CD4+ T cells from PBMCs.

The CDR3, as DNA: TGTGCCAGCAGTTTAAGGCAGGGTTACGAGCAGTACTTC. It translates to CASSLRQGYEQYF. This sequence joins TRBV27 and TRBJ2-7; a possible D gene is TRBD1 (5 bases). Trimming cost V 2 bases and J 4 bases, with 9 bases left between them. Per germline, CDR1 MNHEY and CDR2 SMNVEV (reference sequence). The CDR3 length is 13 residues.